This is a list of T cell receptor beta chains from one sample in a study of CD8+ T cells in alopecia areata. Assay used: immunoSEQ multiplex PCR; TCRdb lists only in-frame clones, some missing. Of about 140,000 clones listed, 45% to 60% are singletons. Sequencing was performed on CD4+ T cells sorted from blood, taken at week 0. The receptors originated from a human donor with alopecia areata. The CDR3 runs from the conserved cysteine through the conserved F or W. The order of the fields is CDR3 length, D gene, J gene, V gene, clone size, CDR3 DNA, CDR3 protein. The D gene is left open where the match is weak. Only part of the rows carry a size: once, few, many, or a class if the clone is expanded.

CDR3 length: 11
D gene: .
J gene: TRBJ2-2
V gene: TRBV5-1
clone size: few
CDR3 DNA: TGCGCCAGCACCTCGAAGGGGGAGCTGTTTTTT
CDR3 protein: CASTSKGELFF

CDR3 length: 12
D gene: .
J gene: TRBJ2-2
V gene: TRBV7-2
clone size: .
CDR3 DNA: TGTGCCAGCAGCCCGTTAGCCGGGGAGCTGTTTTTT
CDR3 protein: CASSPLAGELFF

CDR3 length: 14
D gene: TRBD2
J gene: TRBJ2-7
V gene: TRBV5-1
clone size: .
CDR3 DNA: TGCGCCAGCAGTCGGTCTGCGGGAGCCAACGAGCAGTACTTC
CDR3 protein: CASSRSAGANEQYF

CDR3 length: 16
D gene: TRBD1
J gene: TRBJ2-1
V gene: TRBV7-9
clone size: .
CDR3 DNA: TGTGCCAGCAGCACTAGACAGGGGCCGTTTCCTGATGAGCAGTTCTTC
CDR3 protein: CASSTRQGPFPDEQFF

CDR3 length: 16
D gene: .
J gene: TRBJ2-1
V gene: TRBV7-3
clone size: .
CDR3 DNA: TGTGCCAGCAGCCAGGGGGGGTCAGCCTCCTACAATGAGCAGTTCTTC
CDR3 protein: CASSQGGSASYNEQFF

CDR3 length: 14
D gene: .
J gene: TRBJ2-5
V gene: TRBV29-1
clone size: few
CDR3 DNA: TGCAGCGTTGACGGTGTTGAGGAGCTGGAGACCCAGTACTTC
CDR3 protein: CSVDGVEELETQYF

CDR3 length: 13
D gene: TRBD1
J gene: TRBJ2-7
V gene: TRBV15
clone size: few
CDR3 DNA: TGTGCCACCAGCAGCAACAGGGGATACGAGCAGTACTTC
CDR3 protein: CATSSNRGYEQYF

CDR3 length: 13
D gene: .
J gene: TRBJ1-1
V gene: TRBV28
clone size: .
CDR3 DNA: TGTGCCAGCACCGAAGTGGTGAACACTGAAGCTTTCTTT
CDR3 protein: CASTEVVNTEAFF

CDR3 length: 13
D gene: .
J gene: TRBJ2-6
V gene: TRBV9
clone size: few
CDR3 DNA: TGTGCCAGCAGCGTAGACGGGGCCAACGTCCTGACTTTC
CDR3 protein: CASSVDGANVLTF

CDR3 length: 14
D gene: TRBD1
J gene: TRBJ1-5
V gene: TRBV19
clone size: .
CDR3 DNA: TGTGCCAGTAGACCGGGACAGGGACATCAGCCCCAGCATTTT
CDR3 protein: CASRPGQGHQPQHF

CDR3 length: 14
D gene: TRBD1
J gene: TRBJ1-1
V gene: TRBV18
clone size: .
CDR3 DNA: TGTGCCAGCTCACCCCGACAGGGGGTGGGTGAAGCTTTCTTT
CDR3 protein: CASSPRQGVGEAFF

CDR3 length: 13
D gene: TRBD2
J gene: TRBJ2-1
V gene: TRBV10-3
clone size: .
CDR3 DNA: TGTGCCATCCGGGGGGAGGGCCCCGGTGAGCAGTTCTTC
CDR3 protein: CAIRGEGPGEQFF

CDR3 length: 17
D gene: TRBD2
J gene: TRBJ2-7
V gene: TRBV7-9
clone size: few
CDR3 DNA: TGTGCCAGCAGCCGCCCTGAGGCTAGCGGGAATCTCTACGAGCAGTACTTC
CDR3 protein: CASSRPEASGNLYEQYF

CDR3 length: 12
D gene: .
J gene: TRBJ2-3
V gene: TRBV29-1
clone size: .
CDR3 DNA: TGCAGCGTTGGGCAGGGCACAGATACGCAGTATTTT
CDR3 protein: CSVGQGTDTQYF

CDR3 length: 13
D gene: .
J gene: TRBJ2-7
V gene: TRBV5-4
clone size: .
CDR3 DNA: TGTGCCAGCAGCTTTGGGCCATTAGACGAGCAGTACTTC
CDR3 protein: CASSFGPLDEQYF

CDR3 length: 9
D gene: .
J gene: TRBJ2-5
V gene: TRBV29-1
clone size: .
CDR3 DNA: TGCAGCGTCGGAGAGACCCAGTACTTC
CDR3 protein: CSVGETQYF

CDR3 length: 13
D gene: .
J gene: TRBJ2-7
V gene: TRBV28
clone size: .
CDR3 DNA: TGTGCCAGCAGTTTTACGAACTCCTACGAGCAGTACTTC
CDR3 protein: CASSFTNSYEQYF

CDR3 length: 13
D gene: TRBD1
J gene: TRBJ1-1
V gene: TRBV27
clone size: .
CDR3 DNA: TGTGCCAGCAGACAGACAGGGGGCGTTGAAGCTTTCTTT
CDR3 protein: CASRQTGGVEAFF

CDR3 length: 13
D gene: TRBD1
J gene: TRBJ1-2
V gene: TRBV7-6
clone size: .
CDR3 DNA: TGTGCCAGCAGCGCTACAGGGGCACTTGGCTACACCTTC
CDR3 protein: CASSATGALGYTF

CDR3 length: 16
D gene: TRBD1
J gene: TRBJ2-5
V gene: TRBV5-4
clone size: .
CDR3 DNA: TGTGCCAGCAGCTGGGTGGGACAGAGGGGGCAAGAGACCCAGTACTTC
CDR3 protein: CASSWVGQRGQETQYF

CDR3 length: 13
D gene: .
J gene: TRBJ2-5
V gene: TRBV14
clone size: .
CDR3 DNA: TGTGCCAGCAGCCAAGGGCTTCAAGAGACCCAGTACTTC
CDR3 protein: CASSQGLQETQYF

CDR3 length: 13
D gene: .
J gene: TRBJ1-1
V gene: TRBV7-2
clone size: few
CDR3 DNA: TGTGCCAGCAGCACCCTCGGACACCTAGAAGCTTTCTTT
CDR3 protein: CASSTLGHLEAFF